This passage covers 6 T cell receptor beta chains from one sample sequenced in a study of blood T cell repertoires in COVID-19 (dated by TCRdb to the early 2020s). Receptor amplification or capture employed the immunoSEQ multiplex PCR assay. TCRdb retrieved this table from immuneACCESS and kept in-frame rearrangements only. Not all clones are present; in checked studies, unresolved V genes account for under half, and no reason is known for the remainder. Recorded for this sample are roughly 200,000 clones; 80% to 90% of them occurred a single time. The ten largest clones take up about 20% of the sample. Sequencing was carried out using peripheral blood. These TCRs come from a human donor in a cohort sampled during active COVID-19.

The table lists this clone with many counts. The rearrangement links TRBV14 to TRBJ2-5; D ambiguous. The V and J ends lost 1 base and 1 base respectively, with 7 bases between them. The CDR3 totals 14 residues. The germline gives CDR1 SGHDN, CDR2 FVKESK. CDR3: CASSQGSFQETQYF. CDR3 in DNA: TGTGCCAGCAGCCAAGGGAGTTTCCAAGAGACCCAGTACTTC.

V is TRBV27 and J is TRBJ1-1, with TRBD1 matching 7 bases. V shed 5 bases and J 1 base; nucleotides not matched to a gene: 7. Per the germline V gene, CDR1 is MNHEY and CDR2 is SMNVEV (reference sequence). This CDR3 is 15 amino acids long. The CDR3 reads CASSPRDRKNTEAFF. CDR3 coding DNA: TGTGCCAGCAGTCCCCGGGACAGAAAGAACACTGAAGCTTTCTTT.

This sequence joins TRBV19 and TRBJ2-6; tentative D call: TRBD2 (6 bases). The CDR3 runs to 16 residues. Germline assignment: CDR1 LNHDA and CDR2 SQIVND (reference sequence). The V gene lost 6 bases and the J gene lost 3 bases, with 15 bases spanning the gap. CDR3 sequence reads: CASSANWGVGANVLTF. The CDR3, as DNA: TGTGCCAGTAGCGCCAATTGGGGGGTTGGGGCCAACGTCCTGACTTTC.

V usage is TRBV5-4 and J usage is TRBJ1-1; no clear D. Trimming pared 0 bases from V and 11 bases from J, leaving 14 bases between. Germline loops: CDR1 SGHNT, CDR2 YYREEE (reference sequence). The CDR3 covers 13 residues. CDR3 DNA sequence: TGTGCCAGCAGCTTGGTTCCGAGAGTTGAGGCTTTCTTT. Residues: CASSLVPRVEAFF.

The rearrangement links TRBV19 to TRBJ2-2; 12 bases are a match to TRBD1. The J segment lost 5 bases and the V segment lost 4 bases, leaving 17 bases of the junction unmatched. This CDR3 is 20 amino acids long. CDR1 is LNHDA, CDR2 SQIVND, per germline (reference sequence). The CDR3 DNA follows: TGTGCCAGTAGTAACCCACCGGGACAGGGGGCACGAGGGTTAACCGGGGAGCTGTTTTTT. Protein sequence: CASSNPPGQGARGLTGELFF.

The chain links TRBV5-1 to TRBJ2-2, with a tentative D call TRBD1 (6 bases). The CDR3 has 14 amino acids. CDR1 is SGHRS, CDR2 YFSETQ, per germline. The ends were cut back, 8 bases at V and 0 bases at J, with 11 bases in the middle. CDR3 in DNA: TGCGCCAGTTCAACAGGGACGAACACCGGGGAGCTGTTTTTT. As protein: CASSTGTNTGELFF.